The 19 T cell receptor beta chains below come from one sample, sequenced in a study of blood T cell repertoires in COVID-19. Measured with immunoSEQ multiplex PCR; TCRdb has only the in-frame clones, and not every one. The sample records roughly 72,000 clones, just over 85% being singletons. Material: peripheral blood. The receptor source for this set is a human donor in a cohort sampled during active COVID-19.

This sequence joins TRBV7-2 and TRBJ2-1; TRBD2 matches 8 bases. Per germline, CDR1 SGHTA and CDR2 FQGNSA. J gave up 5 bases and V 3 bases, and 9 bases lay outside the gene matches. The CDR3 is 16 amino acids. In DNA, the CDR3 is TGTGCCAGCAGCTTGGGGGCTAGCGGGTCTCACAATGAGCAGTTCTTC. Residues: CASSLGASGSHNEQFF.

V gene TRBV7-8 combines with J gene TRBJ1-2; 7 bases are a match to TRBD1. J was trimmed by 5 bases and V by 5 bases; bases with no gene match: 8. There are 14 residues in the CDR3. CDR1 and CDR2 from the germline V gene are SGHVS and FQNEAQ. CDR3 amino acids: CASSRHQQGYGYTF. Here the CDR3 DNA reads TGTGCCAGCAGCCGCCATCAACAGGGGTATGGCTACACCTTC.

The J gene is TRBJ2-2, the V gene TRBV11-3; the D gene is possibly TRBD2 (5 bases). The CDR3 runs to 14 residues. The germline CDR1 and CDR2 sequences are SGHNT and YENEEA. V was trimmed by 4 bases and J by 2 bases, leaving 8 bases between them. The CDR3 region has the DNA TGTGCCAGCAGCTCAACTAGAAACACCGGGGAGCTGTTTTTT. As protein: CASSSTRNTGELFF.

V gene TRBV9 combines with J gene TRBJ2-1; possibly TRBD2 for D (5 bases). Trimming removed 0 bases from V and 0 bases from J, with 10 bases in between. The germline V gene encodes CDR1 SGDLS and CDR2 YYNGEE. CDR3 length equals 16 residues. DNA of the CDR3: TGTGCCAGCAGCGTAGGAGGCGGGCACTCCTACAATGAGCAGTTCTTC. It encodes CASSVGGGHSYNEQFF. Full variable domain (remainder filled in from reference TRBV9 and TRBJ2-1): DSGVTQTPKHLITATGQRVTLRCSPRSGDLSVYWYQQSLDQGLQFLIQYYNGEERAKGNILERFSAQQFPDLHSELNLSSLELGDSALYFCASSVGGGHSYNEQFFGPGTRLTVL.

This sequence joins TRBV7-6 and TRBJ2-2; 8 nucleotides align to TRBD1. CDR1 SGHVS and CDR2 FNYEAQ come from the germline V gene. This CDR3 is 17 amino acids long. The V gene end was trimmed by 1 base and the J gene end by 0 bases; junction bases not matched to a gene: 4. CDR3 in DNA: TGTGCCAGCAGCTTAGATGGACAGGGCGCGAACACCGGGGAGCTGTTTTTT. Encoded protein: CASSLDGQGANTGELFF.

CDR3 in DNA: TGTGCCAGAGACAGGGCGAACAATGAGCAGTTCTTC. The encoded protein is CARDRANNEQFF. V is TRBV21-1 and J is TRBJ2-1; whether TRBD1, the table's D call, matches the DNA was not checked. TRBV21-1 is reported as a pseudogene. The CDR3 runs 12 residues.

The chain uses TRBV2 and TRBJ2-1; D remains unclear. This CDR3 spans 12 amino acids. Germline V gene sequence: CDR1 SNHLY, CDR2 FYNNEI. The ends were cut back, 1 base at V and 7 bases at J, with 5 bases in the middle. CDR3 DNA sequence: TGTGCCAGCAGTGAAGTCCTTAATGAGCAGTTCTTC. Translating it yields CASSEVLNEQFF.

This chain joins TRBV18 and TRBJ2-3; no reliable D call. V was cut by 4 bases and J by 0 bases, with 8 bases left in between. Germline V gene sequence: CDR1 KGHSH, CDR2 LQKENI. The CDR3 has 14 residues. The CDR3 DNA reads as TGTGCCAGCTCACTACAGATGAGCACAGATACGCAGTATTTT. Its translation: CASSLQMSTDTQYF.

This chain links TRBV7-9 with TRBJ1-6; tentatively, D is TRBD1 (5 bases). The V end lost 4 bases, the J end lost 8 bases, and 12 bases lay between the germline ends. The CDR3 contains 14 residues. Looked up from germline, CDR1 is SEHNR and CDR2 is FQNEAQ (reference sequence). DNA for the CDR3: TGTGCCAGCAGCTCTCAGGGTTCGGATTCACCCCTCCACTTT. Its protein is CASSSQGSDSPLHF.

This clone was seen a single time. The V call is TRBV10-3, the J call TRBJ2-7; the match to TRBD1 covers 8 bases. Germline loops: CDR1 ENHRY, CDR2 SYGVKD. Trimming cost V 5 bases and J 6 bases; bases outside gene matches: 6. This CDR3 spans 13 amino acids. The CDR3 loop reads CAISQYRGIEQYF. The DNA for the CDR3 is TGTGCCATCAGTCAGTACAGGGGGATCGAGCAGTACTTC.

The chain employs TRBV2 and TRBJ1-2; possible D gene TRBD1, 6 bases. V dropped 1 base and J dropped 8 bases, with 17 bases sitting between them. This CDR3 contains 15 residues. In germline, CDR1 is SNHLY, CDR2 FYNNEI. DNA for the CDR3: TGTGCCAGCAGTGAAGGGACAGCTAGGCGCGCGGGCTACACCTTC. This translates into CASSEGTARRAGYTF.

The CDR3: CASSKGTSGSYEQYF. The CDR3 DNA reads TGTGCCAGCAGCAAGGGGACTAGCGGGAGCTACGAGCAGTACTTC. This chain links TRBV5-4 with TRBJ2-7; 14 nucleotides align to TRBD2. Trimming took 4 bases from V and 3 from J; bases not matched to a gene: 3. Germline V gene sequence: CDR1 SGHNT, CDR2 YYREEE (reference sequence). The CDR3 is 15 residues long.

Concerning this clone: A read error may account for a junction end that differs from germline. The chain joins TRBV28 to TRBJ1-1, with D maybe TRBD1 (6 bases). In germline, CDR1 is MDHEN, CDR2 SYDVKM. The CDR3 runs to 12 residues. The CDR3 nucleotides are TGTGCCAGCAGTCTAAGGACAGAAAGGGTAGAGTTT. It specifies CASSLRTERVEF. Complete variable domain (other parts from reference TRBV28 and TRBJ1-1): DVKVTQSSRYLVKRTGEKVFLECVQDMDHENMFWYRQDPGLGLRLIYFSYDVKMKEKGDIPEGYSVSREKKERFSLILESASTNQTSMYLCASSLRTERVEFGQGTRLTVV.

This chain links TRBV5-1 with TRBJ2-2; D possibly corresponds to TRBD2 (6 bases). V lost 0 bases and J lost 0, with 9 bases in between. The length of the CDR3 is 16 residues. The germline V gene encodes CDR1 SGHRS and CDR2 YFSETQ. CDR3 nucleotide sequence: TGCGCCAGCAGCTTGGTGGGAGGATCGAACACCGGGGAGCTGTTTTTT. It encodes CASSLVGGSNTGELFF.

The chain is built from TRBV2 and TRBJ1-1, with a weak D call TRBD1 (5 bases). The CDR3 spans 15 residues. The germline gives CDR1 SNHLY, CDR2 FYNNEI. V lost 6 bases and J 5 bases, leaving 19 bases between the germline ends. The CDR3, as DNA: TGTGCCAGCAGGATACCCGGGCAGGGTAAAACTGAAGCTTTCTTT. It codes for CASRIPGQGKTEAFF.

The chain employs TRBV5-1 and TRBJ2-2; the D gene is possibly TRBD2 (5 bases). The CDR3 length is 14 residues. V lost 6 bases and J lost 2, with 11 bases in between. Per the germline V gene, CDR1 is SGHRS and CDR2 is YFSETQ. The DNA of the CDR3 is TGCGCCAGCAAGAGGGCCGTAAACACCGGGGAGCTGTTTTTT. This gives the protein CASKRAVNTGELFF.

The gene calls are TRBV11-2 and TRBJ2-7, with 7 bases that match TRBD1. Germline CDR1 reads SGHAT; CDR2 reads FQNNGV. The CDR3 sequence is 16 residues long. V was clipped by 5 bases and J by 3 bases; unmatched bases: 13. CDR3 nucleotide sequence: TGTGCCAGCAGCCGACCTCGACAGGGAAGAATCTACGAGCAGTACTTC. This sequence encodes CASSRPRQGRIYEQYF.

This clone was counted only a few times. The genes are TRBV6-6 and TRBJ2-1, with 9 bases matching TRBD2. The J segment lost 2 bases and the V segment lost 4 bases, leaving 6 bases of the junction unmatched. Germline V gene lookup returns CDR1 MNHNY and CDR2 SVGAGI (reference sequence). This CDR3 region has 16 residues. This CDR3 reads CASSSRSGSTYNEQFF. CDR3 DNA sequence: TGTGCCAGCAGTTCACGTAGCGGGAGCACCTACAATGAGCAGTTCTTC.

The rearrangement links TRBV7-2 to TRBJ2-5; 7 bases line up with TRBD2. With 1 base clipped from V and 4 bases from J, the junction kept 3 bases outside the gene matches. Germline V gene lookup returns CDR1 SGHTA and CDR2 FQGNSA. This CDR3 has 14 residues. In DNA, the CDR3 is TGTGCCAGCAGCTTAGGGGGGAGGGTAGAGACCCAGTACTTC. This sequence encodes CASSLGGRVETQYF.